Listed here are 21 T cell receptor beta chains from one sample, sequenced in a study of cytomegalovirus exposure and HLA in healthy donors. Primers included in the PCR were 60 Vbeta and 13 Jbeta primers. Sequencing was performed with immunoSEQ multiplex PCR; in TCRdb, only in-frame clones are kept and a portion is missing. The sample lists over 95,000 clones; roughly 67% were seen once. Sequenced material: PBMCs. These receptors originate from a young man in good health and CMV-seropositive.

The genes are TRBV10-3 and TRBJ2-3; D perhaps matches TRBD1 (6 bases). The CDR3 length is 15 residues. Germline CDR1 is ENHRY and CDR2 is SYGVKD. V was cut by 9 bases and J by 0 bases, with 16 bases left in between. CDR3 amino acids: CAIGGIFPSTDTQYF. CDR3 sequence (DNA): TGTGCCATTGGGGGCATTTTTCCGAGCACAGATACGCAGTATTTT.

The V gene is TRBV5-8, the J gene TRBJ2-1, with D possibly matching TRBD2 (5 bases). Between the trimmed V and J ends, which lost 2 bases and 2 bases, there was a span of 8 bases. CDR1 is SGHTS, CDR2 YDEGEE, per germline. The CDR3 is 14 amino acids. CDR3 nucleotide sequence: TGTGCCAGCAGCTTAACGGGAACCTACAATGAGCAGTTCTTC. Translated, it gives CASSLTGTYNEQFF.

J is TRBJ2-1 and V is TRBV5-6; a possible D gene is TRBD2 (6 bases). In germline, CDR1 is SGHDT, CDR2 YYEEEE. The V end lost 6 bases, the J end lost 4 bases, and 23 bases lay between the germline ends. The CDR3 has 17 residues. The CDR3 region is CASTRTLRTRGYNEQFF. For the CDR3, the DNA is TGTGCCAGCACCAGAACCTTGAGGACCCGGGGGTACAATGAGCAGTTCTTC. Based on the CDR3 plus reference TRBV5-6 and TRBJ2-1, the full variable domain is DAGVTQSPTHLIKTRGQQVTLRCSPKSGHDTVSWYQQALGQGPQFIFQYYEEEERQRGNFPDRFSGHQFPNYSSELNVNALLLGDSALYLCASTRTLRTRGYNEQFFGPGTRLTVL.

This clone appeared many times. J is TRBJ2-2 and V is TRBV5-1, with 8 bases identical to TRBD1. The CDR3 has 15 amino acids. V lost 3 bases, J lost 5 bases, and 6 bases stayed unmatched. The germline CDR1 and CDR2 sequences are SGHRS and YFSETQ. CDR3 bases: TGCGCCAGCAGCTCCGGACAGGGCCGGACCGGGGAGCTGTTTTTT. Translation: CASSSGQGRTGELFF. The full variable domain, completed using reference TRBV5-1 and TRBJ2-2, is KAGVTQTPRYLIKTRGQQVTLSCSPISGHRSVSWYQQTPGQGLQFLFEYFSETQRNKGNFPGRFSGRQFSNSRSEMNVSTLELGDSALYLCASSSGQGRTGELFFGEGSRLTVL.

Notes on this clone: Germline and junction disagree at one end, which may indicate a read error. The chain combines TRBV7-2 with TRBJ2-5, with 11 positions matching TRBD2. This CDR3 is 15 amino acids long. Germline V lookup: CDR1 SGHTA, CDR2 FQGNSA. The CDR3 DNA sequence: TGTGCCAGCAGCGTAGCGGGGGGGCCCTCCGAGACCCAGTACTTC. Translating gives CASSVAGGPSETQYF.

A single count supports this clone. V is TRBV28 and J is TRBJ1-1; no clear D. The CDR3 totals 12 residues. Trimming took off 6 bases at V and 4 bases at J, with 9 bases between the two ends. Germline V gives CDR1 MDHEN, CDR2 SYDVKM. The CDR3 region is CASRQSPTEAFF. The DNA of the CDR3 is TGTGCCAGCAGGCAGTCACCCACTGAAGCTTTCTTT. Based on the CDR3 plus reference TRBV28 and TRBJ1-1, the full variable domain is DVKVTQSSRYLVKRTGEKVFLECVQDMDHENMFWYRQDPGLGLRLIYFSYDVKMKEKGDIPEGYSVSREKKERFSLILESASTNQTSMYLCASRQSPTEAFFGQGTRLTVV.

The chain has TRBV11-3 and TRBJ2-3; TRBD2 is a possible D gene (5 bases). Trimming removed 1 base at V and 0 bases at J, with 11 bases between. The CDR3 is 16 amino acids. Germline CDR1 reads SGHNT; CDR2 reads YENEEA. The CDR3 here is CASSLVLGESTDTQYF. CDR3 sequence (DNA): TGTGCCAGCAGCTTAGTTCTCGGGGAGAGCACAGATACGCAGTATTTT.

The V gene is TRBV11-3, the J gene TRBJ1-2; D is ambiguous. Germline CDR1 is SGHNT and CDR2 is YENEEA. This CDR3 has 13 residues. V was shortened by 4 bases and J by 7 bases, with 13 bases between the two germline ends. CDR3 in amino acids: CASSSRPQAGYTF. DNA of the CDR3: TGTGCCAGCAGCTCCCGCCCCCAGGCTGGCTACACCTTC.

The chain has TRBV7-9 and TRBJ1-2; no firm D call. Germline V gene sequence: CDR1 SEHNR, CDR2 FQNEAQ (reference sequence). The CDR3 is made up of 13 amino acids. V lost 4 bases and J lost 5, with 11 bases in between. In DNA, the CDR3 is TGTGCCAGCAGCTCCCGAAGAGCATATGGCTACACCTTC. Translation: CASSSRRAYGYTF.

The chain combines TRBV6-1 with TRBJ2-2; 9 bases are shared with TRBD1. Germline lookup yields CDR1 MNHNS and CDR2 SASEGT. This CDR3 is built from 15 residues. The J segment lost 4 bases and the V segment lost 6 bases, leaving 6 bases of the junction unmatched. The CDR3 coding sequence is TGTGCCAGCAGGGAACAGGGGGCTGGCACCGGGGAGCTGTTTTTT. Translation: CASREQGAGTGELFF.

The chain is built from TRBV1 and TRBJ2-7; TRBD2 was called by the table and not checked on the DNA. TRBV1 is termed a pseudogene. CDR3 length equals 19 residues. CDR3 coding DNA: TGCACCACCAACCCCGGGACTAGCGGGGGGGCTCCGAGGATATACGAGCAGTACGTC. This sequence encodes CTTNPGTSGGAPRIYEQYV.

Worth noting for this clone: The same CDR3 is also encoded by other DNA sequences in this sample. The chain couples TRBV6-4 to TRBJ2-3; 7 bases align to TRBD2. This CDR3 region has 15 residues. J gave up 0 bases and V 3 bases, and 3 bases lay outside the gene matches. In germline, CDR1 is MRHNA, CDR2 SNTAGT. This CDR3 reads CASSDSAGSTDTQYF. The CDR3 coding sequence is TGTGCCAGCAGTGATTCAGCGGGGAGCACAGATACGCAGTATTTT.

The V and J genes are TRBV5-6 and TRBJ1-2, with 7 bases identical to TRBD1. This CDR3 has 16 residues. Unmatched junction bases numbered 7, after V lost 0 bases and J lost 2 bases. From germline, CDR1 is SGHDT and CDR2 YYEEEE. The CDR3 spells CASSLEGPTGNYGYTF. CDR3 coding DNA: TGTGCCAGCAGCTTGGAGGGGCCGACAGGGAACTATGGCTACACCTTC.

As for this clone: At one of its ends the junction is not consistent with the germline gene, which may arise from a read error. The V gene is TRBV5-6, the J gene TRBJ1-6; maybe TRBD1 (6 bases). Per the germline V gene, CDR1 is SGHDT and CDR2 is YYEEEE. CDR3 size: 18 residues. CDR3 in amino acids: CASSFAGGEARYNSPLRF. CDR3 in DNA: TGTGCCAGCAGCTTTGCGGGGGGCGAGGCGCGGTATAATTCACCCCTCCGCTTT.

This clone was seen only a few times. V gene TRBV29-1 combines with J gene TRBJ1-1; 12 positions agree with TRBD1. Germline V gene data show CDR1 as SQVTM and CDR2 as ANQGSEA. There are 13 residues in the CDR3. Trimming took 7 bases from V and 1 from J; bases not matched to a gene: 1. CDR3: CSGDRGPNTEAFF. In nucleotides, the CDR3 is TGCAGCGGGGACAGGGGGCCGAACACTGAAGCTTTCTTT.

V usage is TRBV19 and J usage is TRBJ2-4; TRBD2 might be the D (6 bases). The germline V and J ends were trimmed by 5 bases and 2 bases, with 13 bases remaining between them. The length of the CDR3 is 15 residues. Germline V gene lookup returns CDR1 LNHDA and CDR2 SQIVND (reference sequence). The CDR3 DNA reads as TGTGCCAGTAGTGATACCGCGGGGCCCAAAAACATTCAGTACTTC. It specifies CASSDTAGPKNIQYF.

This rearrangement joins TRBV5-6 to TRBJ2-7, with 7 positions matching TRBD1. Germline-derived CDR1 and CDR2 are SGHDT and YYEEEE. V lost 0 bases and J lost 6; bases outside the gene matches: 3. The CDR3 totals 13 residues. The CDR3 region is CASSLESGGEQYV. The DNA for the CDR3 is TGTGCCAGCAGCTTGGAGTCAGGGGGCGAGCAGTACGTC.

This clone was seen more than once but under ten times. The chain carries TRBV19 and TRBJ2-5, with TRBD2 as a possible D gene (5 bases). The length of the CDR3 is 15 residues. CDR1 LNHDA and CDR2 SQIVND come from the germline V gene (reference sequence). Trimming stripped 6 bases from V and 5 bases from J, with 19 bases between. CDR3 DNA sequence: TGTGCCAGTAGGACTACGGGGTCCCACGTGGAGACCCAGTACTTC. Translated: CASRTTGSHVETQYF.

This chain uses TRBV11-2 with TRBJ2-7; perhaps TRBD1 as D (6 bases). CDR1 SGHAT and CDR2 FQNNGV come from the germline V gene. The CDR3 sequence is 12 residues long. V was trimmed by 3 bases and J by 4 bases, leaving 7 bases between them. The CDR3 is CASSLTGYEQYF. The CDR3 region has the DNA TGTGCCAGCAGCTTGACAGGTTACGAGCAGTACTTC.

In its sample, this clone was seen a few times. The CDR3 sequence is CAWSPQGWRETQYF. Here the CDR3 DNA reads TGTGCCTGGAGTCCACAGGGGTGGCGGGAGACCCAGTACTTC. The J gene is TRBJ2-5, the V gene TRBV30; 7 bases map to TRBD1. The CDR3 is made up of 14 amino acids. Germline assignment: CDR1 GTSNPN and CDR2 SVGIG (reference sequence). V was pared by 2 bases and J by 5 bases, with 8 bases of the junction left unmatched.

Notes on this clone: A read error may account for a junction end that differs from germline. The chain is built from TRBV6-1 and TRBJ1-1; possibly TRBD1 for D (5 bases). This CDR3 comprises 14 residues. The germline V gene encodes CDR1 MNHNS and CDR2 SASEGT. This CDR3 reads CASSAGQENTGAFF. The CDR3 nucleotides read TGTGCCAGCAGTGCCGGACAAGAAAACACTGGAGCTTTCTTT.